The sequence of this T cell receptor (beta chain) was determined in a study of blood T cells in healthy people across ages. Study conclusions and caveats: Unknown donor CMV status possibly confounded expanded clonotype changes.

Worth noting for this clonotype: Its antigen is undetermined.

Germline CDR1 is DFQATT and CDR2 is SNEGSKA (reference sequence). CDR3 length: 15 amino acids. The J segment lost 2 bases and the V segment lost 6 bases, leaving 9 bases of the junction unmatched. The authors drew about 9.5 milliliters of peripheral blood from each donor. The authors ran a second PCR of about 6 to 11 cycles using a sample-barcoded 5' primer and a J-beta primer mix. TCRdb called the 5' RACE reads again in MiXCR, with one record for every CDR3 protein. The sample holds about 380,000 distinct CDR3 sequences, about 52% seen once. The sequence came from a man between 60 and 70 years old in good health. The sequencing input was blood. The V and J genes are TRBV20-1 and TRBJ2-1; TRBD1 aligns across 8 bases. In DNA, the CDR3 is TGCAGTGCCCATAGACAGGGGAGGCCCTACAATGAGCAGTTCTTC. It encodes CSAHRQGRPYNEQFF.